Listed below are T cell receptor beta chains from one sample, sequenced in a study of T cells expressing NK-cell markers. TCRdb re-analyzed the 5' RACE reads; it lists each CDR3 protein once, without DNA. In all, the sample yields a few hundred thousand distinct CDR3 sequences. Sample: blood T cells: a sorted CD56 or NKG2C T cell subset, CD4+ or CD8+ T cells, or bulk PBMC T cells (not recorded which). These TCRs come from a man aged 18 to 30 in good health. CDR3s include the opening cysteine and the closing phenylalanine or tryptophan.

>TRBJ2-7|TRBV7-2
CASSARGGYEQYF
>TRBJ1-2|TRBV30
CAWSASAYPTYGYTF
>TRBJ2-1|TRBV27
CASSDGPPNEQFF
>TRBJ2-5|TRBV5-1
CASSIAMQETQYF
>TRBJ1-4|TRBV12-3/TRBV12-4
CASSSPRTWEKLFF
>TRBJ1-1|TRBV29-1
CSVKIQGLPGAFF
>TRBJ2-1|TRBV27
CASGTGGLAGDISYNEQFF
>TRBJ1-1|TRBV27
CASSFSGVNTEAFF
>TRBJ2-1|TRBV15
CATSRVPGRGDEQFF
>TRBJ1-2|TRBV11-2
CASSLVGSLYGYTF